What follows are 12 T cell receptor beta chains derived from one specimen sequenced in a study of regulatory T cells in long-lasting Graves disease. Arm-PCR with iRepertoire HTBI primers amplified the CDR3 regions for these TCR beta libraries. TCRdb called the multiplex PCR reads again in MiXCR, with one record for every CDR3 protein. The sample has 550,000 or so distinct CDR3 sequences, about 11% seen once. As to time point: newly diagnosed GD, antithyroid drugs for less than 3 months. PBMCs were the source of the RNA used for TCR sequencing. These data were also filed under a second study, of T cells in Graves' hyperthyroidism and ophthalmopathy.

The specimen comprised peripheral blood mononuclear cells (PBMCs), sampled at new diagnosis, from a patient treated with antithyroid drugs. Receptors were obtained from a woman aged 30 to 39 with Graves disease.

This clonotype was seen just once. CDR3 DNA: TGTGCCAGTGACGGGGGCCCTGATGGCTACACCTTC. This sequence encodes CASDGGPDGYTF. V usage is TRBV12-3 or TRBV12-4 and J usage is TRBJ1-2, with TRBD1 as a possible D gene (6 bases). This CDR3 comprises 12 residues. V shed 9 bases and J shed 6 bases, with 14 bases lying between them.

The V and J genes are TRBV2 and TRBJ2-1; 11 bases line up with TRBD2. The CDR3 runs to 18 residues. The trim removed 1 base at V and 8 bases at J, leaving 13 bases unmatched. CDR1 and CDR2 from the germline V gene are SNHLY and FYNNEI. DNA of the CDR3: TGTGCCAGCAGTGAAGACCCTAGCGGGAGGCCTAACCCCGATGAGCAGTTCTTC. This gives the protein CASSEDPSGRPNPDEQFF.

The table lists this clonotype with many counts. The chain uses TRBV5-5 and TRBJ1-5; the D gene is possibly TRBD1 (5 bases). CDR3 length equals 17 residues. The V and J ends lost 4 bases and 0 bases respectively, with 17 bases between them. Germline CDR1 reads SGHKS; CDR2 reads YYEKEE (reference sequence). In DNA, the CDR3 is TGTGCCAGCAGCCCTAGGAGGGGCGCAGCTAGCAATCAGCCCCAGCATTTT. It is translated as CASSPRRGAASNQPQHF.

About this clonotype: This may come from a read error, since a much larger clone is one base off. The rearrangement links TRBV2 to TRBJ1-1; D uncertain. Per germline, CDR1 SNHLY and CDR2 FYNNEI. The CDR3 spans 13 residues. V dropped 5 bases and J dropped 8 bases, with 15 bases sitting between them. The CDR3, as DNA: TGTGCCAGCAGTTGGACTGGGGAAGCAGAAGCTTTCTTT. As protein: CASSWTGEAEAFF. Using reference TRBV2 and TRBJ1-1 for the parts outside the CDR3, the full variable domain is EPEVTQTPSHQVTQMGQEVILRCVPISNHLYFYWYRQILGQKVEFLVSFYNNEISEKSEIFDDQFSVERPDGSNFTLKIRSTKLEDSAMYFCASSWTGEAEAFFGQGTRLTVV.

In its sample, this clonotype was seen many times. This CDR3 reads CASSFSAGTEAFF. The CDR3, as DNA: TGTGCCAGCAGCTTTAGTGCGGGCACTGAAGCTTTCTTT. The chain recombines TRBV14 with TRBJ1-1, with no clear D. This CDR3 is built from 13 residues. V lost 5 bases to trimming and J lost 4 bases, with 11 bases between them. Germline CDR1 reads SGHDN; CDR2 reads FVKESK. Using reference TRBV14 and TRBJ1-1 for the parts outside the CDR3, the full variable domain is EAGVTQFPSHSVIEKGQTVTLRCDPISGHDNLYWYRRVMGKEIKFLLHFVKESKQDESGMPNNRFLAERTGGTYSTLKVQPAELEDSGVYFCASSFSAGTEAFFGQGTRLTVV.

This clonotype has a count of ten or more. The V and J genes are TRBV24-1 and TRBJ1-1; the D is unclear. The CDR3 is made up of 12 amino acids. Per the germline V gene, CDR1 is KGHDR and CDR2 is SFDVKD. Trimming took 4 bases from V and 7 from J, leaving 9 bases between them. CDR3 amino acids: CATSEGGGEAFF. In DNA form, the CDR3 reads TGTGCCACCAGTGAAGGAGGTGGTGAAGCTTTCTTT.

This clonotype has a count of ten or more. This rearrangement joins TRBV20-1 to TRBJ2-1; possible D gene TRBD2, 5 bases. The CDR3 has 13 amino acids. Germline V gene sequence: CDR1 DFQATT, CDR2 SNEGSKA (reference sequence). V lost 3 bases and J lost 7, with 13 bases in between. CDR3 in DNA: TGCAGTGCTAGGGAGTGGACTCTGAATGAGCAGTTCTTC. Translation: CSAREWTLNEQFF.

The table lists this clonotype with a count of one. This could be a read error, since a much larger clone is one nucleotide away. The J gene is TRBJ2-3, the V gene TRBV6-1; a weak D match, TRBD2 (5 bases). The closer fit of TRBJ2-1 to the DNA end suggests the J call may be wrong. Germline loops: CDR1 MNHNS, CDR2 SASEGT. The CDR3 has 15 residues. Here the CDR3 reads CASTVSAVAHNEQFF. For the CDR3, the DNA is TGTGCCAGCACCGTATCGGCCGTAGCGCACAATGAGCAGTTCTTC.

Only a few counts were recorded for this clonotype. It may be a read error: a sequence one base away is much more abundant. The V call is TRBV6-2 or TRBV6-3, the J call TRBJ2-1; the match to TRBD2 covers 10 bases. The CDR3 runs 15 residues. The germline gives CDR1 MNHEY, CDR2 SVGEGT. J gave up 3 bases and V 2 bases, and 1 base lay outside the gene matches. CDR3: CASSYGTSVYNEQFF. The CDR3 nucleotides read TGTGCCAGCAGTTACGGGACTAGCGTCTACAATGAGCAGTTCTTC.

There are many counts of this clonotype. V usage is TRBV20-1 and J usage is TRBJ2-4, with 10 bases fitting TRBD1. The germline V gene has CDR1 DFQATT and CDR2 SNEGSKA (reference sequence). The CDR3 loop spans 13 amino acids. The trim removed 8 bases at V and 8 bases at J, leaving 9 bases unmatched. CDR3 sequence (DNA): TGCAGTACCCGGACAGGGGGAGACGACATTCAGTACTTC. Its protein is CSTRTGGDDIQYF.

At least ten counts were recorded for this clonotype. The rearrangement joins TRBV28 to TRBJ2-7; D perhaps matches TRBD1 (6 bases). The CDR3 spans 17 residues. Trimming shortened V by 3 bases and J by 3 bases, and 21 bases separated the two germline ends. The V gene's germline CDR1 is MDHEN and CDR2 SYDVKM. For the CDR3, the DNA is TGTGCCAGCAGTTTCCCGATTACTACAGGGATATACTACGAGCAGTACTTC. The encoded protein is CASSFPITTGIYYEQYF.

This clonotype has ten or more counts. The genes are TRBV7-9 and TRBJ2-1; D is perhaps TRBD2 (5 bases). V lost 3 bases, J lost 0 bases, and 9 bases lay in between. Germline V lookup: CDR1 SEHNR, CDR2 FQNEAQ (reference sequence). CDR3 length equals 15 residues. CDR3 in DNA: TGTGCCAGCAGCTTGTGGGCGGGCTCCTACAATGAGCAGTTCTTC. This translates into CASSLWAGSYNEQFF.